Below, 26 T cell receptor beta chains from the same sample are listed, as sequenced in a study of cytomegalovirus exposure and HLA in healthy donors. With 60 Vbeta and 13 Jbeta primers, the PCR was carried out. The assay was immunoSEQ multiplex PCR, and TCRdb's table has in-frame clones only and misses some. The sample holds 150,000 or so clones, approximately 84% seen once. Sequencing input: PBMCs. The receptor set was obtained from a woman between 50 and 59 years old in good health and CMV-seropositive.

The chain carries TRBV28 and TRBJ2-4, with 9 nucleotides matching TRBD1. This CDR3 has 14 residues. V trimming: 5 bases; J trimming: 6 bases; junction bases outside the gene matches: 5. The germline CDR1 and CDR2 sequences are MDHEN and SYDVKM. The CDR3 spells CASSEQGAGNIQYF. The CDR3 DNA reads as TGTGCCAGCAGTGAACAGGGGGCCGGAAACATTCAGTACTTC. The full variable domain, completed using reference TRBV28 and TRBJ2-4, is DVKVTQSSRYLVKRTGEKVFLECVQDMDHENMFWYRQDPGLGLRLIYFSYDVKMKEKGDIPEGYSVSREKKERFSLILESASTNQTSMYLCASSEQGAGNIQYFGAGTRLSVL.

A word on this clone: Additional DNA sequences in this sample encode the identical CDR3. The J gene is TRBJ2-2, the V gene TRBV28, with TRBD1 matching over 9 bases. The CDR3 is 16 amino acids. Germline V gene lookup returns CDR1 MDHEN and CDR2 SYDVKM. The junction had 5 bases not matched to a gene; V was cut back by 5 bases and J by 1 base. The CDR3 coding sequence is TGTGCCAGCAGTCTCCCGGGACAGGGGAACACCGGGGAGCTGTTTTTT. The encoded protein is CASSLPGQGNTGELFF.

The chain carries TRBV2 and TRBJ2-1, with 7 bases fitting TRBD2. There are 15 residues in the CDR3. Germline V gene lookup returns CDR1 SNHLY and CDR2 FYNNEI. V shed 1 base, J shed 3 bases, and the junction held 3 bases outside the gene matches. DNA for the CDR3: TGTGCCAGCAGTGAAGGTCGCGGGGGCTACAATGAGCAGTTCTTC. Protein product: CASSEGRGGYNEQFF.

The CDR3 bases are TGTGCCAGCACCCGGATGGGGCGCTCTTATAATTCACCCCTCCACTTT. Protein: CASTRMGRSYNSPLHF. The gene calls are TRBV28 and TRBJ1-6; possible D gene TRBD1, 5 bases. V was shortened by 7 bases and J by 4 bases, with 17 bases between the two germline ends. The CDR3 length is 16 residues. CDR1 and CDR2 (germline): MDHEN, SYDVKM.

V and J are TRBV2 and TRBJ2-5, with D perhaps matching TRBD1 (5 bases). The closer fit of TRBJ2-7 to the DNA end suggests the J call may be wrong. The CDR3 is 14 residues long. Germline assignment: CDR1 SNHLY and CDR2 FYNNEI. The CDR3 spells CASSDQGTYYEQYF. CDR3 nucleotide sequence: TGTGCCAGCAGTGACCAGGGAACCTACTACGAGCAGTACTTC.

V usage is TRBV29-1 and J usage is TRBJ2-7; tentatively, D is TRBD2 (5 bases). Germline V CDR1 and CDR2: SQVTM, ANQGSEA. The germline V and J ends were trimmed by 4 bases and 3 bases, with 10 bases remaining between them. The CDR3 has 12 residues. CDR3 bases: TGCAGCGTTGGCGCAGACTACTACGAGCAGTACTTC. Protein product: CSVGADYYEQYF.

The V and J genes are TRBV5-4 and TRBJ1-1; 8 nucleotides align to TRBD1. Germline assignment: CDR1 SGHNT and CDR2 YYREEE (reference sequence). The trim removed 6 bases at V and 2 bases at J, leaving 6 bases unmatched. This CDR3 is built from 14 residues. As DNA, the CDR3 is TGTGCCAGCATGCTGGACAGGGCCAACACTGAAGCTTTCTTT. Protein sequence: CASMLDRANTEAFF.

This clone was seen only a few times. This rearrangement joins TRBV5-8 to TRBJ2-7; TRBD2 aligns across 14 bases. V dropped 4 bases and J dropped 1; count of bases not matched to a gene: 7. The germline gives CDR1 SGHTS, CDR2 YDEGEE. CDR3 length: 17 amino acids. The CDR3 DNA follows: TGTGCCAGCAGCCTATGGACTAGCGGGGGGCCTTCCTACGAGCAGTACTTC. This encodes CASSLWTSGGPSYEQYF. Full variable domain (remainder filled in from reference TRBV5-8 and TRBJ2-7): EAGVTQSPTHLIKTRGQQATLRCSPISGHTSVYWYQQALGLGLQFLLWYDEGEERNRGNFPPRFSGRQFPNYSSELNVNALELEDSALYLCASSLWTSGGPSYEQYFGPGTRLTVT.

This clone has only a few counts. The sample carries other DNA sequences with the same CDR3. In DNA, the CDR3 is TGTGCCTGGAGTCGCCAGGAAACTGAAGCTTTCTTT. Translating gives CAWSRQETEAFF. This chain joins TRBV30 and TRBJ1-1; the D is unclear. CDR3 size: 12 residues. The V gene's germline CDR1 is GTSNPN and CDR2 SVGIG (reference sequence). V shed 2 bases and J shed 5 bases, with 9 bases lying between them.

The chain links TRBV19 to TRBJ1-1; tentatively, D is TRBD1 (5 bases). Trimming cost V 0 bases and J 2 bases, with 10 bases left between them. The CDR3 consists of 15 residues. CDR1 LNHDA and CDR2 SQIVND come from the germline V gene (reference sequence). CDR3 sequence: CASSIEGRVNTEAFF. CDR3 DNA: TGTGCCAGTAGTATAGAAGGCAGGGTCAACACTGAAGCTTTCTTT.

The table lists this clone with a few counts. The rearrangement links TRBV2 to TRBJ2-7, with TRBD1 as a possible D gene (6 bases). The length of the CDR3 is 16 residues. V lost 3 bases, J lost 6 bases, and 21 bases lay in between. Germline CDR1 and CDR2: SNHLY and FYNNEI. The CDR3 coding sequence is TGTGCCAGCAGTGACCCCCACAGGGACATGTCAGGCGAGCAGTACTTC. Translating it yields CASSDPHRDMSGEQYF.

This clone was found a few times. The junction and the germline gene differ at one end; a read error may be behind it. The V call is TRBV11-2, the J call TRBJ2-4, with 8 bases lining up with TRBD2. This CDR3 is built from 18 residues. Germline CDR1 is SGHAT and CDR2 is FQNNGV. Written as DNA, the CDR3 is TGTGCCAGCAGCTCCGGACTAGCTGGGACCCTAGCCAAAAACAGTCAGTACTTC. It codes for CASSSGLAGTLAKNSQYF.

A single count supports this clone. The chain has TRBV5-8 and TRBJ1-4; 9 bases fit TRBD1. The V gene end was trimmed by 4 bases and the J gene end by 0 bases; junction bases not matched to a gene: 10. The CDR3 is 18 residues long. Germline CDR1 reads SGHTS; CDR2 reads YDEGEE. The CDR3 DNA follows: TGTGCCAGCAGCCCCTGGACAGGGGACTACACAACTAATGAAAAACTGTTTTTT. Its translation: CASSPWTGDYTTNEKLFF.

V usage is TRBV30 and J usage is TRBJ1-1; D is possibly TRBD1 (5 bases). The length of the CDR3 is 14 residues. The germline CDR1 and CDR2 sequences are GTSNPN and SVGIG (reference sequence). V shed 0 bases and J shed 0 bases, with 8 bases lying between them. The CDR3 sequence is CAWSVQGLNTEAFF. Here the CDR3 DNA reads TGTGCCTGGAGTGTCCAGGGTTTGAACACTGAAGCTTTCTTT.

The chain has TRBV11-3 and TRBJ2-7; D ambiguous. V shed 1 base and J shed 2 bases, with 6 bases lying between them. The germline V gene has CDR1 SGHNT and CDR2 YENEEA. The CDR3 totals 13 residues. The chain's CDR3 is CASSLAGTYEQYF. The CDR3 DNA sequence: TGTGCCAGCAGCTTAGCAGGAACCTACGAGCAGTACTTC.

CDR3 protein: CASSFTTGTEAFF. CDR3 nucleotides: TGTGCCAGCAGCTTCACCACCGGGACAGAGGCTTTCTTT. V and J are TRBV11-3 and TRBJ1-1, with 7 bases matching TRBD1. The CDR3 extends over 13 amino acids. V lost 3 bases, J lost 11 bases, and 9 bases stayed unmatched. CDR1 is SGHNT and CDR2 is YENEEA in the germline V gene. Combining the CDR3 with reference TRBV11-3 and TRBJ1-1 gives the whole variable domain EAGVVQSPRYKIIEKKQPVAFWCNPISGHNTLYWYLQNLGQGPELLIRYENEEAVDDSQLPKDRFSAERLKGVDSTLKIQPAELGDSAVYLCASSFTTGTEAFFGQGTRLTVV.

Turning to this clone: At one boundary the junction diverges from the germline segment, which might be a read error. The V and J genes are TRBV28 and TRBJ2-4, with 8 nucleotides matching TRBD1. In germline, CDR1 is MDHEN, CDR2 SYDVKM. The CDR3 is 14 amino acids. The CDR3 DNA reads as TGTGCCAGCAGTTTCTCAGGGGGCCGGAACAGTCAGTACTTC. Residues: CASSFSGGRNSQYF.

The J gene is TRBJ1-5, the V gene TRBV4-3; D is unresolved. CDR3 size: 15 residues. Between the trimmed V and J ends, which lost 0 bases and 3 bases, there was a span of 9 bases. The V gene's germline CDR1 is LGHNA and CDR2 YSLEER. For the CDR3, the DNA is TGCGCCAGCAGCCAAGACTGGCAGTACAATCAGCCCCAGCATTTT. This codes for CASSQDWQYNQPQHF.

The chain carries TRBV7-6 and TRBJ2-3; no reliable D call. V shed 5 bases and J shed 1 base, with 13 bases lying between them. This CDR3 is 15 amino acids long. Germline V gives CDR1 SGHVS, CDR2 FNYEAQ. The CDR3 reads CASSPREAGTDTQYF. CDR3 sequence (DNA): TGTGCCAGCAGCCCGAGAGAGGCGGGCACAGATACGCAGTATTTT.

The genes are TRBV2 and TRBJ2-7; TRBD2 aligns across 9 bases. Germline V gene data show CDR1 as SNHLY and CDR2 as FYNNEI. This CDR3 comprises 15 residues. Trimming at V came to 3 bases and at J to 7 bases, leaving 10 bases not matched to a gene. The CDR3 protein is CASSEPAGGGEEQYF. The CDR3 DNA is TGTGCCAGCAGTGAGCCGGCGGGAGGGGGAGAAGAGCAGTACTTC.

This chain links TRBV18 with TRBJ1-5; D not certain. In germline, CDR1 is KGHSH, CDR2 LQKENI. The CDR3 has 14 amino acids. The V and J ends lost 3 bases and 5 bases respectively, with 11 bases between them. CDR3 sequence (DNA): TGTGCCAGCTCACCCGGGAGCTCATATCAGCCCCAGCATTTT. This sequence encodes CASSPGSSYQPQHF.

The genes are TRBV19 and TRBJ2-7, with TRBD1 matching 7 bases. Germline V CDR1 and CDR2: LNHDA, SQIVND (reference sequence). The CDR3 has 14 amino acids. The V segment lost 5 bases and the J segment 3 bases; nucleotides outside the gene matches: 7. CDR3 sequence: CASSPGQTFYEQYF. CDR3 nucleotide sequence: TGTGCCAGTAGTCCGGGACAGACATTCTACGAGCAGTACTTC.

J is TRBJ1-4 and V is TRBV11-3, with D maybe TRBD1 (6 bases). This CDR3 has 14 amino acids. V was clipped by 1 base and J by 8 bases, with 11 bases between them. Germline-derived CDR1 and CDR2 are SGHNT and YENEEA. DNA for the CDR3: TGTGCCAGCAGCTTAGGACAGGCCCGCGAAAAACTGTTTTTT. Translation: CASSLGQAREKLFF.

This clone has just one count. The chain joins TRBV4-1 to TRBJ1-5; maybe TRBD1 (5 bases). Germline values: CDR1 MGHRA, CDR2 YSYEKL. This CDR3 region has 14 residues. The germline V and J ends were trimmed by 4 bases and 5 bases, with 12 bases remaining between them. The CDR3 is CASSLGGRDQPQHF. CDR3 nucleotide sequence: TGCGCCAGCAGCCTGGGCGGCAGGGATCAGCCCCAGCATTTT.

The chain employs TRBV2 and TRBJ2-1, with 12 nucleotides matching TRBD1. V lost 6 bases and J lost 9; bases outside the gene matches: 3. The V gene's germline CDR1 is SNHLY and CDR2 FYNNEI. The CDR3 length is 13 residues. The CDR3 sequence is CASRGDRGREQFF. The CDR3 DNA reads TGTGCCAGCAGGGGGGACAGGGGGCGTGAGCAGTTCTTC.

The chain combines TRBV7-2 with TRBJ1-3; no firm D call. The CDR3 runs 16 residues. Germline CDR1 reads SGHTA; CDR2 reads FQGNSA. V was shortened by 7 bases and J by 0 bases, with 16 bases between the two germline ends. CDR3 sequence reads: CASTLYPGFSGNTIYF. The DNA for the CDR3 is TGTGCCAGCACTCTATATCCAGGCTTCTCTGGAAACACCATATATTTT.